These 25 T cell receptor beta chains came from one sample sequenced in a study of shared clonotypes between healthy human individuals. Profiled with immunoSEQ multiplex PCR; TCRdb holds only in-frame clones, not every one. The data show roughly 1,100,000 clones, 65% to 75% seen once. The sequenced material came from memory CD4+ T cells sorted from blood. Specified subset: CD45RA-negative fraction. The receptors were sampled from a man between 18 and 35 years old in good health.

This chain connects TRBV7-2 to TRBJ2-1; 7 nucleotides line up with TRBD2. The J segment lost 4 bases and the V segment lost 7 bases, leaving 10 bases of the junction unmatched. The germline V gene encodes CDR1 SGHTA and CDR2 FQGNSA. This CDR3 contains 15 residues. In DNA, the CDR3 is TGTGCCAGCATCCGAGCGGGATCCAGTTACAATGAGCAGTTCTTC. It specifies CASIRAGSSYNEQFF.

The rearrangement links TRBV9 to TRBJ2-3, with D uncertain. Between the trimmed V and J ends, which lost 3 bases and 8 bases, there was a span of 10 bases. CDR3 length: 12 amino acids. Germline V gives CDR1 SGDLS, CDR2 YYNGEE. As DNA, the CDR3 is TGTGCCAGCAGCGAGGAGTGGGGTACGCAGTATTTT. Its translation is CASSEEWGTQYF.

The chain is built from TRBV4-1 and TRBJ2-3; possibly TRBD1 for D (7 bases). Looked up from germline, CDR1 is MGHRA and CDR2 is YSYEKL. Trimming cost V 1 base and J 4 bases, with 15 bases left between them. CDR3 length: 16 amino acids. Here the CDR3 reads CASSQVARGVADTQYF. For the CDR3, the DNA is TGCGCCAGCAGCCAAGTCGCCAGGGGGGTGGCAGATACGCAGTATTTT.

CDR3 amino acids: CASSLGPSFNYGYTF. CDR3 DNA: TGTGCCAGCAGCTTGGGGCCCAGCTTCAACTATGGCTACACCTTC. The V and J genes are TRBV5-5 and TRBJ1-2, with unresolved D. Germline lookup yields CDR1 SGHKS and CDR2 YYEKEE (reference sequence). The CDR3 runs 15 residues. Trimming stripped 0 bases from V and 2 bases from J, with 11 bases between.

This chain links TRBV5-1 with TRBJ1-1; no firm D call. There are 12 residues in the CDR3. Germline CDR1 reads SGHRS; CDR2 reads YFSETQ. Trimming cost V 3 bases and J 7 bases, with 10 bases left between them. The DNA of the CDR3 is TGCGCCAGCAGCTCGACGGCAGGTGAAGCTTTCTTT. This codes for CASSSTAGEAFF.

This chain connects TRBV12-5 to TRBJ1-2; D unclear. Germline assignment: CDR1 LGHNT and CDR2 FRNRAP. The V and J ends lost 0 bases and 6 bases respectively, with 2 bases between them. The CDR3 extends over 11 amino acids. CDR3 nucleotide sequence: TGTGCTAGTGGTTTGGTAAATGGCTACACCTTC. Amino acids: CASGLVNGYTF.

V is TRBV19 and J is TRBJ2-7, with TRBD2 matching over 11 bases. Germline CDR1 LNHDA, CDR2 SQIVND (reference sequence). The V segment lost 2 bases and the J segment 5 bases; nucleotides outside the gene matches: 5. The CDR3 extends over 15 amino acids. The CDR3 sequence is CASSITSGRGHEQYF. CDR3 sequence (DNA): TGTGCCAGTAGTATAACTAGCGGGAGAGGCCACGAGCAGTACTTC.

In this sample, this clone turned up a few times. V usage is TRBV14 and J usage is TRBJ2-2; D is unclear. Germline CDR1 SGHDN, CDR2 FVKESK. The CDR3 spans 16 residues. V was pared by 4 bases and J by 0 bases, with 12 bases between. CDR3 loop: CASSPYGPTNTGELFF. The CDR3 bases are TGTGCCAGCAGCCCGTACGGGCCAACGAACACCGGGGAGCTGTTTTTT.

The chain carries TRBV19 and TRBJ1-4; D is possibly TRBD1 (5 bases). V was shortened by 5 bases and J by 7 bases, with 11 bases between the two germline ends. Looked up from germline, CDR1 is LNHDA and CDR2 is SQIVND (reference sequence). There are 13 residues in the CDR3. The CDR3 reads CASSSQRGEKLFF. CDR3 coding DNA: TGTGCCAGTAGTTCCCAGAGGGGTGAAAAACTGTTTTTT.

This CDR3 reads CASSFLWGTSGSTDTQYF. In nucleotides, the CDR3 is TGTGCCAGCAGCTTCTTATGGGGGACTAGCGGATCCACAGATACGCAGTATTTT. The chain joins TRBV11-2 to TRBJ2-3, with TRBD2 matching 11 bases. This CDR3 has 18 amino acids. Germline V gene data show CDR1 as SGHAT and CDR2 as FQNNGV. V trimming: 3 bases; J trimming: 2 bases; junction bases outside the gene matches: 10.

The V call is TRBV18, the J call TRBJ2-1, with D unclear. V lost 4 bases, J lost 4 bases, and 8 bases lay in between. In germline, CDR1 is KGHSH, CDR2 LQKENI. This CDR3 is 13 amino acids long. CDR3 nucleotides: TGTGCCAGCTCACGATCCCTGTACAATGAGCAGTTCTTC. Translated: CASSRSLYNEQFF.

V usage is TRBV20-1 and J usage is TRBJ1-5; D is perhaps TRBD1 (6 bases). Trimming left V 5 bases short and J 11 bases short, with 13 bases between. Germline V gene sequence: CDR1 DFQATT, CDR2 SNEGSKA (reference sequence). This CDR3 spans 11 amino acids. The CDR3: CSAPRGGAQHF. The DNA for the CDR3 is TGCAGTGCTCCGAGGGGGGGCGCCCAGCATTTT.

In DNA form, the CDR3 reads TGTGCCAGCAGTGATTGGGCCTTCGGGGAAAAACTGTTTTTT. It is translated as CASSDWAFGEKLFF. This chain links TRBV2 with TRBJ1-4, with D unresolved. Trimming took 3 bases from V and 8 from J, leaving 13 bases between them. Germline loops: CDR1 SNHLY, CDR2 FYNNEI. The CDR3 is 14 amino acids.

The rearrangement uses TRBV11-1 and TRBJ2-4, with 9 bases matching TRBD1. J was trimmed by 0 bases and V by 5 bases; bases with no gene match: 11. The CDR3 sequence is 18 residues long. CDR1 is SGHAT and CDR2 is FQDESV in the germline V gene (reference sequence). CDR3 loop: CASSATQGQGRAKNIQYF. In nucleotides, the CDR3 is TGTGCCAGCAGCGCTACCCAGGGACAGGGTCGAGCCAAAAACATTCAGTACTTC.

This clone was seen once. The DNA of the CDR3 is TGTGCCAGCAGCAGTCTGGCGGAGGGGAATAATTCACCCCTCCACTTT. This encodes CASSSLAEGNNSPLHF. The V call is TRBV28, the J call TRBJ1-6; perhaps TRBD1 as D (5 bases). The CDR3 is made up of 16 amino acids. The germline V and J ends were trimmed by 6 bases and 5 bases, with 17 bases remaining between them. Germline V gene lookup returns CDR1 MDHEN and CDR2 SYDVKM.

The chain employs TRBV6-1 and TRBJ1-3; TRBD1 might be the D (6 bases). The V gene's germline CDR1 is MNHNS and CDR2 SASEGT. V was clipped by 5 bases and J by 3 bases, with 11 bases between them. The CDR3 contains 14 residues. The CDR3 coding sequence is TGTGCCAGCAGTCGGGGGCTAGGTGGAAACACCATATATTTT. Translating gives CASSRGLGGNTIYF.

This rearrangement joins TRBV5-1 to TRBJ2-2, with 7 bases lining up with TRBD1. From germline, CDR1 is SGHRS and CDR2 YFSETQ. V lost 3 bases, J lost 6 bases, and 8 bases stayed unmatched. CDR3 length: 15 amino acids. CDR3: CASSSDREGPGELFF. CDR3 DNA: TGCGCCAGCAGCTCCGACAGGGAAGGTCCCGGGGAGCTGTTTTTT.

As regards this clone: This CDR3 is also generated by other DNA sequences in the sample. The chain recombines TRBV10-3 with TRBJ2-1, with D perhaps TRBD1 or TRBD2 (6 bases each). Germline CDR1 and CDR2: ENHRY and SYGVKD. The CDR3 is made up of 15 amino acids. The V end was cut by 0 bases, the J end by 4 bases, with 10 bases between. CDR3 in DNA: TGTGCCATCAGTGAGTCAGGGGGGCCGTACAATGAGCAGTTCTTC. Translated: CAISESGGPYNEQFF.

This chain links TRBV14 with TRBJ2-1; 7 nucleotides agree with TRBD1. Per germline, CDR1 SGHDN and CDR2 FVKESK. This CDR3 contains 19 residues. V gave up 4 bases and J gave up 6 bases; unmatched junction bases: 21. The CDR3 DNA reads TGTGCCAGCAGCCGCTTAGGCGGAGGACAGGCCGGGGTTAGCAATGAGCAGTTCTTC. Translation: CASSRLGGGQAGVSNEQFF.

For the CDR3, the DNA is TGTGCCAGCAGTTTAGCGGGAGGGCTAGAGACCCAGTACTTC. The encoded protein is CASSLAGGLETQYF. The genes are TRBV27 and TRBJ2-5, with 9 bases aligning to TRBD2. After removal of 2 bases from V and 4 bases from J, the junction contained 2 bases not matched to a gene. The V gene's germline CDR1 is MNHEY and CDR2 SMNVEV (reference sequence). CDR3 length: 14 amino acids.

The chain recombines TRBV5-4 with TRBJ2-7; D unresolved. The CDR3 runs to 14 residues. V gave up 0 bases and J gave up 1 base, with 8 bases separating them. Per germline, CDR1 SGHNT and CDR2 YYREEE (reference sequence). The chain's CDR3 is CASSLDVSSYEQYF. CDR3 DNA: TGTGCCAGCAGCTTGGATGTATCTTCCTACGAGCAGTACTTC.

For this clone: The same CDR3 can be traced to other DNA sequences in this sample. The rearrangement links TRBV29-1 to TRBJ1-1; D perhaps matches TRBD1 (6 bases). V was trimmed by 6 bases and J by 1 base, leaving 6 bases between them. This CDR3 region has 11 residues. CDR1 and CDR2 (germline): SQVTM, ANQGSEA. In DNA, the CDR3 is TGCAGCGTGACAGGGAACACTGAAGCTTTCTTT. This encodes CSVTGNTEAFF. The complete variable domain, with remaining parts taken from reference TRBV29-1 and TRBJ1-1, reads SAVISQKPSRDICQRGTSLTIQCQVDSQVTMMFWYRQQPGQSLTLIATANQGSEATYESGFVIDKFPISRPNLTFSTLTVSNMSPEDSSIYLCSVTGNTEAFFGQGTRLTVV.

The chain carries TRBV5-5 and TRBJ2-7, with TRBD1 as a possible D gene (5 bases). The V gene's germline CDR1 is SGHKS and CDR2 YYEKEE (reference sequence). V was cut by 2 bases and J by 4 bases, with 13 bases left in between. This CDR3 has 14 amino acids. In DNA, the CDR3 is TGTGCCAGCAGCTTTACTTTGCAGGGTTACGAGCAGTACTTC. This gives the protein CASSFTLQGYEQYF.

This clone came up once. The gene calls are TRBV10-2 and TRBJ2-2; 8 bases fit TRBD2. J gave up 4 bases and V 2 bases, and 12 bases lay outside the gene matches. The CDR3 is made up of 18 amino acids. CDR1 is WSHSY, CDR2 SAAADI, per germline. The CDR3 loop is CASSEVGRQLAVTGELFF. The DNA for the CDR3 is TGCGCCAGCAGTGAGGTCGGTAGGCAACTAGCGGTCACCGGGGAGCTGTTTTTT.

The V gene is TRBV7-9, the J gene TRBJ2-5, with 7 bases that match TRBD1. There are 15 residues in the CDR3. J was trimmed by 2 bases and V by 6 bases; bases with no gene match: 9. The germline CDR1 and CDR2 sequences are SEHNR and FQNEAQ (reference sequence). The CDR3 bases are TGTGCCAGCAGTCCCGAACAGGGGCATCAAGAGACCCAGTACTTC. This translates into CASSPEQGHQETQYF.